A selection of T cell receptor beta chains follows, all from one sample in a study of blood T cell repertoires in COVID-19. Assay: immunoSEQ multiplex PCR; the TCRdb copy retains only in-frame clones and omits some. Counted here are 72,000 or so clones, more than 80% occurring once; the ten biggest clones make up 35%. The source material was peripheral blood. The receptors derive from a woman older than 75 with active or convalescent COVID-19. The conserved cysteine and the conserved F or W are not part of the CDR3 here.

v_call	j_call	cdr3_aa
TRBV21-1	TRBJ1-3	ARDSSGNTIY
TRBV18	TRBJ2-3	ASSTTLAGGTDTQY
TRBV9	TRBJ1-3	ASSAWDRSGNTIY
TRBV6-4	TRBJ1-2	ASSDEGQGWGYT
TRBV9	TRBJ2-5	ASSDRGHETQY
TRBV29-1	TRBJ2-5	SVEGLAGAGTQY
TRBV19	TRBJ2-1	ASSVSGGNEQF
TRBV4-1	TRBJ2-5	ASSLTAGGRETQY
TRBV30	TRBJ1-2	ALGQGGGYT
TRBV9	TRBJ1-1	ASSVEVDVRANTEAF
TRBV19	TRBJ1-1	ASSIRQGLGAF
TRBV19	TRBJ1-5	ASTHRVGQPQH